Sequencing of this T cell receptor beta chain was carried out in a study of STAT5B mutations in CD4+ large granular lymphocyte leukemia. Healthy controls were blood donor buffy coats. Assay used: immunoSEQ multiplex PCR; TCRdb lists only in-frame clones, some missing. The data contain tens of thousands of clones, nearly 80% of them singletons. General study results and limits: Patient CD4-sorted repertoires looked more clonal than healthy CD4+ repertoires, even without putative leukemic clones. Top patient clones used TRBV06 genes more often: 8/27 versus 2/35 in controls.

With respect to this clone: No antigen is known for it.

J gave up 6 bases and V 3 bases, and 12 bases lay outside the gene matches. There are 16 residues in the CDR3. Germline V gives CDR1 GTSNPN, CDR2 SVGIG (reference sequence). The material sequenced was CD4+ T cells from blood buffy coats. This sequence was found in a human donor in good health. The chain is built from TRBV30 and TRBJ2-4; 9 nucleotides align to TRBD1. CDR3 loop: CAWSLRTGVIGNIQYF. The CDR3 DNA reads as TGTGCCTGGAGCCTAAGGACAGGGGTCATCGGAAACATTCAGTACTTC.